This record concerns one T cell receptor beta chain sequence. The clone's antigen remains unknown. No per-base quality is available; no much larger clone lies one base away. The cohort comprised fewer than 700 healthy bone marrow donors. At the time of sampling, all cohort members were nominally healthy, though unrecorded immune exposures were likely present. The donor tested CMV seropositive and was one of the 289 seropositive cohort members. Each donor provided a peripheral blood sample, and peripheral blood mononuclear cells were used for TCR beta sequencing. Genomic DNA extraction from the blood cell samples was performed with the Qiagen DNeasy Blood Extraction Kit. The data originate from a study of cytomegalovirus exposure and HLA in healthy donors (dated by TCRdb to about 2017). Regarding the research as a whole: An earlier analysis of roughly 630 of the donors reported 250 to 300 Gb of sequence data and around 110 million unique TCR beta sequences from roughly 180 million T cells. An early release that covered 500 to 800 HLA-typed donors contained 250 to 350 gigabases of sequencing data and tens of millions of unique TCR sequences. Among the roughly 400 genotyped donors, around 79% belonged to the genetic ancestry cluster associated with self-reported Caucasian donors. The study aimed to test whether signatures of past pathogen exposure could be identified by cataloging public T cell receptors. The study profiled the T cell repertoires of some 610 subjects by immunosequencing and related them to cytomegalovirus serostatus. A separate validation cohort of 100 to 150 different subjects was used in addition to the 666-subject first cohort. High-throughput TCR immunosequencing, statistical association of individual TCRs with disease status, and machine learning were combined to predict cytomegalovirus infection status. To study patterns of TCR occurrence, a later analysis re-analyzed previously published TCR beta repertoires from just over 650 donors and added high-resolution HLA genotyping. In the later analysis, no new phenotypic data were used to find candidate immune exposures; instead, reliance was placed on TCR beta sequences and their occurrence across donors. An earlier analysis of several hundred of the donors applied high-throughput TCR beta sequencing to assess whether each TCR beta V gene segment acted as functional or pseudogenic. Donor age, sex, ethnicity and CMV serostatus were compiled alongside the repertoire data. In a later genetic analysis, genome-wide SNP genotypes for about 65% of the 666 donors were used, and that subset was treated as a discovery cohort. All discovery cohort repertoires had been generated on a single sequencing platform. HLA typing included class I and class II loci at four-digit resolution. The number of typed donors differed by locus: about 620-640 for A, B, C, DRB1 and DQB1; 500 to 550 for DQA1; about 600 for DPA1; and some 470 for DPB1. About five DR-DQ haplotypes were handled as single units for association and clustering, since linkage in the cohort was strong. On average, roughly 200,000 unique TCR beta nucleotide sequences were sequenced per donor among 300 to 500 genotyped donors of the cohort, with 15% to 20% of those sequences being non-productive.

The receptor library was made with the immunoSEQ multiplex PCR assay. For the multiplex PCR, a mixture combining 60 forward primers for TCR Vbeta segments and 13 reverse primers for TCR Jbeta segments was used. A multiplex PCR assay on genomic DNA amplified the CDR3 region of rearranged TCR beta genes. The amplified TCR beta libraries were sequenced on the Illumina HiSeq System as 87-base-pair reads. Per the authors' processing: A later analysis counted some 74 million unique TCR beta chains across the 550 to 750 repertoires, and 10 million to 11 million of these chains were shared by at least two donors. Raw reads were error-corrected and collapsed into unique sequences by a nearest-neighbor algorithm in which closely related sequences were merged to remove PCR and sequencing errors. To assign V, D and J gene segments, CDR3 sequences were aligned to IMGT reference sequences. For a sequence to be retained, at least a six-nucleotide match to both a V gene segment and a J gene segment was required. A rearrangement counted as productive if the CDR3 had no stop codons and remained in frame with V and J, and every other rearrangement counted as non-productive. CDR3 was defined by IMGT convention, running from the second conserved V-encoded cysteine to the conserved J-encoded phenylalanine. The earlier analysis of 587 of the donors excluded sequences that lacked an unambiguous match to a single V gene segment. An earlier analysis of some 610 of the donors called V segments functional above 56.7% productive rearrangements and segregating when the between-donor standard deviation exceeded 5%. A statistical classification framework was built to diagnose cytomegalovirus status from the catalog of TCR beta chain sequences. In a later analysis, V and J genes were assigned by comparing TCR nucleotide sequences against IMGT/GENE-DB human TR gene sequences. Using the TCRdist pipeline, a later analysis assigned CDR3 sequences along with most-parsimonious VDJ recombination scenarios. In a later analysis, each TCR beta chain was defined by its CDR3 amino acid sequence together with its V-gene family, and reads without a unique V-gene family were excluded. A later analysis removed nearly 600 highly shared, low-generation-probability nucleotide sequences to deal with suspected cross-contamination and a sequencing artifact. For each public chain, a later analysis derived a clonal expansion index from normalized ranks of inferred template counts within each repertoire. In a later analysis, generation probabilities were computed with a VDJ recombination model fitted to out-of-frame rearrangements, and the resulting probabilities were checked against IGoR. A later analysis scored TCR-TCR, TCR-HLA and TCR-CMV co-occurrence with hypergeometric tests, applying a repertoire-size bias correction to TCR pairs. False discovery rates were estimated in a later analysis by permuting HLA or CMV assignments 20 times. In a later analysis, co-occurring TCRs were grouped with DBSCAN, and TCRdist sequence similarity was added when clustering was performed within HLA-allele-positive subsets. Repertoires with fewer than 30,000 or more than 120,000 public chains, plus five repertoires with anomalous nucleotide sharing, were excluded from co-occurrence clustering. TCRdb obtained this table from immuneACCESS and retained in-frame rearrangements with V and J assigned. These tables miss some clones; where compared with another copy, unresolved V genes account for less than half of the shortfall, and the remainder is unexplained. The V and J calls and clone size come from that table; D and trimming were worked out from the DNA. The sample table records approximately 100,000 clones; about a tenth of these occur just once. The leading ten clones occupy 5.5% to 7.5% of the sample.

The trim is 4 bases for V and 7 bases for J, with a gap of 17 bases between the germline ends. For CDR1 and CDR2, the germline V gene lists SGHTA and FQGTGA. The cysteine opens and the phenylalanine closes a CDR3 of 14 amino acids. Left in the record is the CDR3 DNA by itself, 42 bases read in frame from the first base. What the authors observed across the whole study: Strong co-occurrence of HLA alleles, especially DR and DQ, made assigning TCR associations to individual alleles difficult. In a later analysis, the rate of TCR association differed among HLA loci, with DRB1 alleles having the most associated TCRs and HLA-C alleles having the fewest. Most TCR sequences were observed very rarely across donors, whereas some public TCRs were present in many individuals. A few of the identified cytomegalovirus-associated TCR beta chains were confirmed in vitro to be specific for cytomegalovirus antigens. The study listed 150 to 200 TCR beta chains as associated with cytomegalovirus. At a false discovery rate of 0.05, a later analysis linked approximately 18,000 TCR beta sequences to specific HLA alleles. According to a later analysis, most CMV-associated TCR beta chains appeared to be HLA-restricted, and the HLA associations seemed to be driven largely by CMV exposure. In a later genetic analysis, fewer N-insertions in productive TCRs were reported among donors in an Asian-associated ancestry cluster than the approximately 710-donor mean. A further reported finding was that TCR beta sequences accurately predicted the HLA-A and HLA-B alleles for most subjects in the first cohort. Because counts were too low, more than 15 rarely observed V segments, including chromosome 9 orphons, were left out of the earlier analysis of a few hundred of the donors. CMV serostatus was the only immune exposure information available for the cohort. The cohort was sequenced for TCR beta chains only, and without alpha or paired-chain data the features that could be detected were limited. A group of highly shared sequence variants was considered likely to be a technical artifact of the sequencing pipeline. The authors suggested that the approach could potentially be extended to other disease states and immunological phenotypes. Because HLA typing was missing for some donors at each locus, association tests included only the typed subset. According to a later analysis, parvovirus B19, influenza, CMV and Epstein-Barr virus appeared linked to several top co-occurrence clusters. Roughly uniform sequencing depth across donors was assumed in presence/absence analyses, although this assumption may not hold. In a later analysis, HLA-associated TCR beta chains were found to be more clonally expanded and to have lower generation probabilities than equally common non-associated chains. In a later genetic analysis, a missense DCLRE1C variant was associated with V-gene and J-gene trimming of TCR beta chains, and the association was replicated in an independent cohort. In an earlier analysis of more than 450 of the donors, most TCR beta V segments were observed in productive rearrangements about 87% or about 30% of the time, broadly matching IMGT annotations. Linkage disequilibrium might explain the correlated functional status among segregating V segments, but an unknown experimental factor could not be ruled out. Some IMGT-functional V segments, including TRBV6-2 and TRBV6-3, could not be distinguished by the 87-base-pair reads and were therefore excluded. The classifier was reported to diagnose cytomegalovirus status with high specificity and sensitivity in both the original and validation cohorts.

Sequencing was carried out using PBMCs. The chain was built from TRBV7-3 and TRBJ2-7; D gene: possibly TRBD1, on 5 matching bases. The receptor's source is a man in his forties in good health and CMV-seropositive. The CDR3 region reads CASSSSLGPSEQYF. The bases are TGTGCCAGCAGCTCAAGCCTGGGGCCATCGGAGCAGTACTTC.